A single sample gave rise to the 5 T cell receptor beta chains below, sequenced in a study of post-analysis software for immune sequencing data (dated by TCRdb to 2014 to 2015). Results the study describes overall, beyond this receptor: Significantly higher frequencies in patients than in controls were found for a few TRBV segments, including TRBV5-6, TRBV5-1 and TRBV20-1.

No antigen has been identified for these receptors. The library was obtained by PCR. Sequencing used an Illumina HiSeq 2500. To reduce PCR and sequencing biases, unique molecular identifiers were built into the TCR beta cDNA libraries. TCRdb applied fastp at Q25 and MiXCR to the public reads, then kept only in-frame beta chains. Identical CDR3 proteins give one entry, which carries the most common genes and DNA. The sample table holds about 260,000 distinct CDR3 sequences, of which 36% were seen once. Around 4.8% of the sample comes from the top ten. Sample: blood. Every receptor here comes from a girl aged 5 to 17 with multiple sclerosis.

V usage is TRBV6-6 and J usage is TRBJ2-1; TRBD1 agrees at 9 bases. Germline values: CDR1 MNHNY, CDR2 SVGAGI (reference sequence). J was trimmed by 4 bases and V by 6 bases; bases with no gene match: 4. The CDR3 has 14 residues. CDR3 sequence (DNA): TGTGCCAGCAGCATGACAGGGGGATACAATGAGCAGTTCTTC. Translated, it gives CASSMTGGYNEQFF.

The chain couples TRBV30 to TRBJ2-1; 7 positions agree with TRBD2. CDR1 GTSNPN and CDR2 SVGIG come from the germline V gene (reference sequence). CDR3 size: 14 residues. V shed 2 bases, J shed 8 bases, and the junction held 9 bases outside the gene matches. Here the CDR3 reads CAWSSEGGSYEQFF. CDR3 DNA sequence: TGTGCCTGGAGTTCGGAGGGCGGGAGCTATGAGCAGTTCTTC.

This clonotype was observed many times. This chain links TRBV4-1 with TRBJ2-5, with 11 bases fitting TRBD1. The length of the CDR3 is 13 residues. Losses at the gene ends were 5 bases for V and 4 bases for J; bases not matched to a gene: 0. Germline V CDR1 and CDR2: MGHRA, YSYEKL. The CDR3, as DNA: TGCGCCAGCAGCGGACAGGGGGCAGAGACCCAGTACTTC. Protein product: CASSGQGAETQYF.

The J gene is TRBJ1-6, the V gene TRBV5-5; a possible D gene is TRBD1 (5 bases). Per the germline V gene, CDR1 is SGHKS and CDR2 is YYEKEE (reference sequence). V dropped 7 bases and J dropped 7 bases, with 18 bases sitting between them. This CDR3 comprises 15 residues. The CDR3 DNA reads as TGTGCCAGCGGATCGCGGCAGGGCGGCAATTCACCCCTCCACTTT. Amino acid sequence: CASGSRQGGNSPLHF. Full variable domain (missing parts from reference TRBV5-5 and TRBJ1-6): DAGVTQSPTHLIKTRGQQVTLRCSPISGHKSVSWYQQVLGQGPQFIFQYYEKEERGRGNFPDRFSARQFPNYSSELNVNALLLGDSALYLCASGSRQGGNSPLHFGNGTRLTVT.

This clonotype showed up many times. The rearrangement links TRBV29-1 to TRBJ2-1; 7 bases line up with TRBD2. Germline CDR1 SQVTM, CDR2 ANQGSEA. The CDR3 runs 12 residues. This CDR3 reads CSLVGGGNEQFF. Here the CDR3 DNA reads TGCAGTCTGGTGGGGGGGGGGAATGAGCAGTTCTTC.